These 26 T cell receptor beta chains share one sample of origin, sequenced in a study of graft-versus-host responses after intestinal transplantation. The method was immunoSEQ multiplex PCR; TCRdb's version includes in-frame clones alone and lacks a portion of them. The sample has tens of thousands of clones; around 78% are singletons. The starting material, graft tissue, was processed to release intraepithelial and lamina propria lymphocytes. The starting material was ileum tissue, obtained 12 days after intestinal transplant. The receptors derive from a human patient who received an intestinal transplant, so some T cells may come from the graft donor.

The chain joins TRBV19 to TRBJ1-4, with D unclear. Germline CDR1 LNHDA, CDR2 SQIVND (reference sequence). The CDR3 sequence is 16 residues long. Trimming removed 3 bases from V and 0 bases from J, with 11 bases in between. CDR3 residues: CASSMTLGTTNEKLFF. The DNA for the CDR3 is TGTGCCAGTAGTATGACTCTAGGCACAACTAATGAAAAACTGTTTTTT.

The V call is TRBV5-1, the J call TRBJ2-3, with 8 bases that match TRBD2. This CDR3 has 16 residues. Looked up from germline, CDR1 is SGHRS and CDR2 is YFSETQ. The junction had 5 bases not matched to a gene; V was cut back by 0 bases and J by 2 bases. Here the CDR3 DNA reads TGCGCCAGCAGCTTGGGGCAGCGGGGGCTCACAGATACGCAGTATTTT. Its protein is CASSLGQRGLTDTQYF.

Points on this clone: The junction differs from germline at one of its ends, possibly a read error. The J gene is TRBJ2-5, the V gene TRBV5-1; the match to TRBD2 covers 7 bases. Germline CDR1 SGHRS, CDR2 YFSETQ. The CDR3 contains 14 residues. This CDR3 is CASRPGLVAETQYF. CDR3 nucleotide sequence: TGTGCCAGCAGGCCAGGACTAGTGGCGGAGACCCAGTACTTC.

The chain is built from TRBV5-4 and TRBJ2-3; 7 bases agree with TRBD2. The CDR3 consists of 14 residues. Germline CDR1 reads SGHNT; CDR2 reads YYREEE (reference sequence). J was trimmed by 5 bases and V by 4 bases; bases with no gene match: 7. The CDR3 DNA reads TGTGCCAGCAGCCCTGGTGGGGGGGAAGATACGCAGTATTTT. Amino acids: CASSPGGGEDTQYF.

The gene calls are TRBV11-3 and TRBJ2-7; 12 bases are a match to TRBD2. There are 14 residues in the CDR3. Looked up from germline, CDR1 is SGHNT and CDR2 is YENEEA. J was trimmed by 4 bases and V by 5 bases; bases with no gene match: 3. The CDR3 bases are TGTGCCAGCAGCCCTGGACTAGCGGGGTACGAGCAGTACTTC. As protein: CASSPGLAGYEQYF.

This clone was picked up a small number of times. This chain uses TRBV5-4 with TRBJ2-7; D may be TRBD2 (6 bases). Trimming removed 4 bases at V and 2 bases at J, with 13 bases between. CDR3 length: 14 amino acids. From germline, CDR1 is SGHNT and CDR2 YYREEE (reference sequence). The CDR3 reads CASSPRDWTYEQYF. The CDR3 nucleotides read TGTGCCAGCAGCCCCCGGGACTGGACCTACGAGCAGTACTTC.

This clone has just one count. The chain joins TRBV2 to TRBJ2-2; 12 positions match TRBD1. J was trimmed by 5 bases and V by 3 bases; bases with no gene match: 7. This CDR3 comprises 17 residues. Germline CDR1 reads SNHLY; CDR2 reads FYNNEI. CDR3 bases: TGTGCCAGCAGTGACGTGGGACAGGGGGCGCGGACCGGGGAGCTGTTTTTT. Protein product: CASSDVGQGARTGELFF.

This clone has just a few counts. The chain uses TRBV5-4 and TRBJ1-4; 7 nucleotides align to TRBD1. CDR1 and CDR2 (germline): SGHNT, YYREEE (reference sequence). V gave up 5 bases and J gave up 5 bases; unmatched junction bases: 3. The CDR3 is 13 residues long. Here the CDR3 reads CASREQGNEKLFF. The DNA for the CDR3 is TGTGCCAGCAGGGAACAGGGGAATGAAAAACTGTTTTTT.

This clone came up a few times. The chain is built from TRBV4-2 and TRBJ2-1, with 8 bases identical to TRBD2. Trimming took 1 base from V and 3 from J; bases not matched to a gene: 5. The CDR3 is 16 residues long. Germline assignment: CDR1 LGHNA and CDR2 YNFKEQ. CDR3 in amino acids: CASSQVSGAVYNEQFF. CDR3 DNA sequence: TGTGCCAGCAGCCAAGTTAGCGGGGCCGTCTACAATGAGCAGTTCTTC.

The chain is built from TRBV5-4 and TRBJ2-3; 12 bases map to TRBD2. The CDR3 has 16 amino acids. Trimming cost V 4 bases and J 5 bases; bases outside gene matches: 8. The V gene's germline CDR1 is SGHNT and CDR2 YYREEE (reference sequence). CDR3 region: CASSRPSGRAGDTQYF. For the CDR3, the DNA is TGTGCCAGCAGCCGCCCTAGCGGGAGGGCCGGAGATACGCAGTATTTT. Full variable domain (rest looked up from reference TRBV5-4 and TRBJ2-3): ETGVTQSPTHLIKTRGQQVTLRCSSQSGHNTVSWYQQALGQGPQFIFQYYREEENGRGNFPPRFSGLQFPNYSSELNVNALELDDSALYLCASSRPSGRAGDTQYFGPGTRLTVL.

The chain carries TRBV5-8 and TRBJ2-7; the D gene is possibly TRBD1 (6 bases). The V and J ends lost 4 bases and 2 bases respectively, with 10 bases between them. Germline CDR1 and CDR2: SGHTS and YDEGEE. This CDR3 comprises 13 residues. CDR3 DNA sequence: TGTGCCAGCAGCGTACAGGGAGCCTACGAGCAGTACTTC. As protein: CASSVQGAYEQYF. Full variable domain (rest looked up from reference TRBV5-8 and TRBJ2-7): EAGVTQSPTHLIKTRGQQATLRCSPISGHTSVYWYQQALGLGLQFLLWYDEGEERNRGNFPPRFSGRQFPNYSSELNVNALELEDSALYLCASSVQGAYEQYFGPGTRLTVT.

This chain joins TRBV11-2 and TRBJ2-1; TRBD2 matches 9 bases. The germline V gene has CDR1 SGHAT and CDR2 FQNNGV. The CDR3 sequence is 14 residues long. V gave up 2 bases and J gave up 4 bases; unmatched junction bases: 0. Here the CDR3 reads CASSLTSGYNEQFF. For the CDR3, the DNA is TGTGCCAGCAGCTTAACTAGCGGGTACAATGAGCAGTTCTTC.

J is TRBJ1-1 and V is TRBV6-1; 7 nucleotides align to TRBD1. Losses at the gene ends were 5 bases for V and 4 bases for J; bases not matched to a gene: 4. CDR1 and CDR2 (germline): MNHNS, SASEGT. The length of the CDR3 is 13 residues. CDR3 residues: CASSNRQGTEAFF. The CDR3 DNA reads TGTGCCAGCAGTAACCGACAGGGCACTGAAGCTTTCTTT.

This chain joins TRBV7-6 and TRBJ2-7; D may be TRBD2 (6 bases). The CDR3 extends over 15 amino acids. CDR1 and CDR2 from the germline V gene are SGHVS and FNYEAQ. V lost 3 bases to trimming and J lost 2 bases, with 14 bases between them. CDR3 nucleotides: TGTGCCAGCAGCTTCCGCCAGGGCGGGGCCTACGAGCAGTACTTC. It codes for CASSFRQGGAYEQYF.

V and J are TRBV18 and TRBJ2-7; 9 positions match TRBD1. Germline V gives CDR1 KGHSH, CDR2 LQKENI. The CDR3 covers 15 residues. V lost 3 bases, J lost 2 bases, and 5 bases stayed unmatched. Here the CDR3 reads CASSPRRQGAYEQYF. The CDR3 DNA sequence: TGTGCCAGCTCACCCAGAAGACAGGGGGCCTACGAGCAGTACTTC.

This sequence joins TRBV7-3 and TRBJ1-1; 8 bases map to TRBD1. This CDR3 region has 14 residues. The trim removed 5 bases at V and 0 bases at J, leaving 2 bases unmatched. CDR1 and CDR2 (germline): SGHTA, FQGTGA. CDR3 amino acids: CASSPDRVNTEAFF. The CDR3, as DNA: TGTGCCAGCAGCCCGGACAGGGTGAACACTGAAGCTTTCTTT.

In its sample, this clone ranks as medium-sized. The sample holds other DNA sequences that translate to the same CDR3. V usage is TRBV27 and J usage is TRBJ1-6; possibly TRBD1 for D (6 bases). CDR1 is MNHEY, CDR2 SMNVEV, per germline (reference sequence). The germline V and J ends were trimmed by 3 bases and 5 bases, with 8 bases remaining between them. The CDR3 is made up of 14 amino acids. The CDR3 sequence is CASSLGADNSPLHF. The CDR3 DNA reads as TGTGCCAGCAGTTTGGGGGCCGATAATTCACCCCTCCACTTT.

The J gene is TRBJ2-7, the V gene TRBV4-3; D not resolved. Germline CDR1 LGHNA, CDR2 YSLEER. This CDR3 comprises 13 residues. V was clipped by 1 base and J by 2 bases, with 6 bases between them. The CDR3 DNA is TGCGCCAGCAGCCAAGCCCCAGCCTACGAGCAGTACTTC. Its protein product is CASSQAPAYEQYF.

The V gene is TRBV20-1, the J gene TRBJ1-2; 7 nucleotides agree with TRBD1. After removal of 6 bases from V and 12 bases from J, the junction contained 7 bases not matched to a gene. In germline, CDR1 is DFQATT, CDR2 SNEGSKA (reference sequence). This CDR3 comprises 10 residues. The CDR3 loop reads CSAFTGANTF. CDR3 coding DNA: TGCAGTGCCTTTACAGGGGCAAACACCTTC.

The J gene is TRBJ1-2, the V gene TRBV5-4, with D possibly TRBD1 on 5 matching bases. Germline V gene data show CDR1 as SGHNT and CDR2 as YYREEE (reference sequence). The CDR3 totals 14 residues. The V gene lost 3 bases and the J gene lost 8 bases, with 17 bases spanning the gap. In nucleotides, the CDR3 is TGTGCCAGCAGCTCAGAAACAGGTGTCCGCGGCTACACCTTC. Protein sequence: CASSSETGVRGYTF.

The chain links TRBV28 to TRBJ2-3; 10 bases align to TRBD2. Per germline, CDR1 MDHEN and CDR2 SYDVKM. This CDR3 has 16 residues. With 4 bases clipped from V and 1 base from J, the junction kept 5 bases outside the gene matches. The CDR3 protein is CASSSGLAVRTDTQYF. DNA for the CDR3: TGTGCCAGCAGTTCTGGACTAGCGGTCCGCACAGATACGCAGTATTTT.

The chain has TRBV13 and TRBJ1-4; D is perhaps TRBD1 (5 bases). The germline CDR1 and CDR2 sequences are PRHDT and FYEKMQ (reference sequence). The CDR3 is 17 residues long. V lost 0 bases and J lost 0, with 11 bases in between. This CDR3 is CASSLGGGFTTNEKLFF. The CDR3 nucleotides are TGTGCCAGCAGCTTAGGCGGGGGGTTCACAACTAATGAAAAACTGTTTTTT.

In this sample, this clone turned up once. The gene calls are TRBV6-5 and TRBJ1-5; D may be TRBD1 (6 bases). Germline V CDR1 and CDR2: MNHEY, SVGAGI. V lost 5 bases and J lost 7, with 15 bases in between. CDR3 length equals 14 residues. The CDR3 DNA is TGTGCCAGCAGTAAGTATGGGGGCAGACAGCCCCAGCATTTT. Protein: CASSKYGGRQPQHF.

The DNA for the CDR3 is TGCGCCAGCAGGCCGGGAGGGGACGGAAACACCATATATTTT. Translating it yields CASRPGGDGNTIYF. The chain is built from TRBV5-1 and TRBJ1-3, with D maybe TRBD1 (5 bases). In germline, CDR1 is SGHRS, CDR2 YFSETQ. V was pared by 5 bases and J by 4 bases, with 13 bases between. CDR3 size: 14 residues.

The V call is TRBV19, the J call TRBJ2-1, with D tentatively TRBD2 (5 bases). The CDR3 covers 14 residues. CDR1 is LNHDA, CDR2 SQIVND, per germline (reference sequence). Deletions cut 5 bases from V and 0 bases from J, with 8 bases between. CDR3 residues: CASSLGSSYNEQFF. CDR3 coding DNA: TGTGCCAGTAGTTTAGGGAGCTCCTACAATGAGCAGTTCTTC.

The chain recombines TRBV5-1 with TRBJ2-5, with TRBD2 identical over 14 bases. Germline trimming cut 7 bases from V and 5 bases from J; bases unmatched to any gene: 16. The CDR3 spans 18 residues. Germline CDR1 is SGHRS and CDR2 is YFSETQ. The CDR3 loop is CASGWNSGTSGGGETQYF. Here the CDR3 DNA reads TGCGCCAGCGGATGGAACTCCGGGACTAGCGGGGGAGGGGAGACCCAGTACTTC.